This entry describes one TCR beta chain. This sample was included in a study of blood T cell repertoires in COVID-19. As for the study in general: Samples came from the United States, Italy and Spain, spanning acute and convalescent COVID-19. Sample material is recorded as cDNA or gDNA derived from T cells, B-cell-depleted T cells, or PBMCs.

As handled by the study authors: Using reference gene primer amplification, nucleated cell counts were estimated. Clones were read by immunoSEQ multiplex PCR, and TCRdb kept only the in-frame ones, dropping some. Clonal size and the V and J genes are those of that table, whereas D and trimming came from the DNA. The profile shows some 350,000 clones, around 89% of them singletons. The clonotype comes from a man aged 18 to 30 with active or convalescent COVID-19. The sequenced material came from peripheral blood.

For the CDR3, the DNA is TGTGCCAGCAGCCAAGCCGGAGCCGGGGGGTCACCCCTCCACTTT. Translation: CASSQAGAGGSPLHF. This chain connects TRBV14 to TRBJ1-6; TRBD1 is a possible D gene (5 bases). Per germline, CDR1 SGHDN and CDR2 FVKESK. V was shortened by 1 base and J by 10 bases, with 14 bases between the two germline ends. The length of the CDR3 is 15 residues.